Reported below is one T cell receptor (beta chain). This entry is derived from a study of blood T cell repertoires in COVID-19. Study background: Samples came from the United States, Italy and Spain, spanning acute and convalescent COVID-19. The cDNA or gDNA used as material had been derived from T cells, B-cell-depleted T cells, or PBMCs.

The assay was immunoSEQ multiplex PCR, and TCRdb's table has in-frame clones only and misses some. The table shows approximately 320,000 clones, with approximately 85% occurring only once. Germline V gene lookup returns CDR1 SEHNR and CDR2 FQNEAQ (reference sequence). Trimming stripped 5 bases from V and 8 bases from J, with 24 bases between. The CDR3 loop spans 16 amino acids. This receptor was identified in a human donor in a cohort sampled during active COVID-19. J is TRBJ1-1 and V is TRBV7-9, with a weak D call TRBD1 (5 bases). Sample: peripheral blood. The chain's CDR3 is CASSPPVLQDGREAFF. DNA for the CDR3: TGTGCCAGCAGCCCACCAGTTTTACAGGACGGCCGGGAAGCTTTCTTT.